The text below deals with one T cell receptor (beta chain). The antigen is not known. The data stem from a study of blood T cells in healthy people across ages. General study findings and limits: Estimated diversity across one million T cells was deemed an underestimate. Across the age range, TCR beta diversity per million T cells fell in a roughly linear way.

For the second PCR, which ran for 7 to 11 cycles, a sample-barcoded 5' primer and a J-beta primer mix were used. Every sample gave at least 3 million paired-end reads containing CDR3. TCRdb used MiXCR to reprocess the 5' RACE reads, holding one entry per CDR3 protein. Of over 600,000 distinct CDR3 sequences listed, over 40% are singletons. There were at least 5.5 micrograms of total RNA extracted from every sample. The clonotype originates from a man older than 75 in good health. The sequenced material came from blood.

CDR3 DNA: TGCGCCAGCAGCTTCGAGGGAGAGCAGTACTTC. This gives the protein CASSFEGEQYF. The V gene is TRBV5-1, the J gene TRBJ2-7, with D tentatively TRBD2 (5 bases). V lost 2 bases and J lost 7, with 7 bases in between. The CDR3 runs to 11 residues. CDR1 is SGHRS, CDR2 YFSETQ, per germline.